This is a list of T cell receptor beta chains from one sample in a study of cytomegalovirus exposure and HLA in healthy donors. The repertoire was sequenced with immunoSEQ multiplex PCR; TCRdb's copy has only in-frame clones and lacks some. The table lists approximately 120,000 clones, around 74% of them singletons. Sequenced sample: PBMCs. The receptors come from a woman aged 50 to 60 in good health and CMV-seropositive. Both conserved end residues are part of each CDR3. Fields, in order: CDR3 protein, D gene, J gene, V gene. D genes are given only for firm matches.

CASSTGGGSWYNEQFF | - | TRBJ2-1 | TRBV5-1
CASTDSGGADTQYF | TRBD2 | TRBJ2-3 | TRBV5-6
CASSEQGWNSPLHF | - | TRBJ1-6 | TRBV7-2
CASSLVYRRNGLAPLHF | - | TRBJ1-6 | TRBV7-2
CASSESGTFFLGTGELFF | - | TRBJ2-2 | TRBV10-2
CSAREGETQYF | - | TRBJ2-5 | TRBV20-1
CASSTTTDRQTNYGYTF | - | TRBJ1-2 | TRBV18
CASSQWTGLNEKLFF | TRBD1 | TRBJ1-4 | TRBV7-8
CASSSQLAATTDTQYF | TRBD2 | TRBJ2-3 | TRBV5-4
CASSLDYRNTGELFF | - | TRBJ2-2 | TRBV18
CASNQTGILLSSNQPQHF | - | TRBJ1-5 | TRBV23-1
CASNKGQNTEAFF | - | TRBJ1-1 | TRBV9
CASSELDRAYNEQFF | TRBD1 | TRBJ2-1 | TRBV2
CASSSGTGINSPLHF | TRBD1 | TRBJ1-6 | TRBV27
CASDERGLGTGELFF | TRBD1 | TRBJ2-2 | TRBV5-1
CASSVGQLGAGELFF | - | TRBJ2-2 | TRBV9
CASSLGLAGISYNEQFF | TRBD2 | TRBJ2-1 | TRBV5-1
CASILASGGRPQHF | TRBD1 | TRBJ1-5 | TRBV28
CASAQGHSGNTIYF | TRBD1 | TRBJ1-3 | TRBV6-6
CATQGGLTDTQYF | - | TRBJ2-3 | TRBV10-3
CASSFTGTANLIGYTF | TRBD1 | TRBJ1-2 | TRBV28
CASSEPTGAGDEKLFF | TRBD1 | TRBJ1-4 | TRBV10-2
CASRQQGRGTEAFF | - | TRBJ1-1 | TRBV5-5
CASSLMKPSYEQYF | - | TRBJ2-7 | TRBV5-6
CASNEDRGYGYTF | TRBD1 | TRBJ1-2 | TRBV28
CASSTTTGGSAYEQYF | TRBD1 | TRBJ2-7 | TRBV19
CASGGGSIYTQYF | - | TRBJ2-3 | TRBV12-5
CASSYFNEQYF | - | TRBJ2-7 | TRBV6-5
CASTTTGRKEQYF | TRBD1 | TRBJ2-7 | TRBV6-1
CSVIVGGKGVGPQHF | - | TRBJ1-5 | TRBV29-1
CASSLVTGGSYGYTF | TRBD1 | TRBJ1-2 | TRBV5-1
CASTPVGRGGNQPQHF | - | TRBJ1-5 | TRBV28
CASSVMTGLQETQYF | - | TRBJ2-5 | TRBV9
CSVVPGGLDTQYF | TRBD2 | TRBJ2-3 | TRBV29-1
CASSSVPGVGPYEQYF | - | TRBJ2-7 | TRBV14
CASSVATGFTGELFF | - | TRBJ2-2 | TRBV9
CASSLDRGHWDF | TRBD1 | TRBJ1-3 | TRBV5-1
CASSLGGRVAKNIQYF | - | TRBJ2-4 | TRBV11-2
CASSALTPTEGAGSSGNTIYF | TRBD1 | TRBJ1-3 | TRBV9
CASSDRDSTVDTQYF | TRBD1 | TRBJ2-3 | TRBV6-4
CASSRDRPNTEAFF | TRBD1 | TRBJ1-1 | TRBV5-8
CAIAGTGNQPQHF | TRBD1 | TRBJ1-5 | TRBV27
CASTRQSNQPQHF | - | TRBJ1-5 | TRBV19
CASSWRASGITDTQYF | TRBD2 | TRBJ2-3 | TRBV5-1
CASSLGLAGAPSTDTQYF | TRBD2 | TRBJ2-3 | TRBV5-6
CASSGGTDKHF | TRBD1 | TRBJ1-5 | TRBV19
CASSYLSGGSPYNEQFF | TRBD2 | TRBJ2-1 | TRBV5-1
CASSTRGERYYEQYF | TRBD2 | TRBJ2-7 | TRBV7-2
CASSSWDRGQADTQYF | TRBD1 | TRBJ2-3 | TRBV28